The rows below give T cell receptor beta chains drawn from one sample of a study of T cells after yellow fever vaccination. TCRdb recomputed calls from the 5' RACE reads with MiXCR, one row per CDR3 protein. Among about 230,000 distinct CDR3 sequences listed, around 6.7% were seen once. The input for sequencing was CD4+ T cells sorted from PBMCs, taken on the day of the yellow fever booster vaccination. All receptors derive from a man aged 25-45 years who received the YFV17D yellow fever vaccine. The CDR3 runs from the conserved cysteine through the conserved F or W. Each record gives: V gene, D gene, J gene, clone size, CDR3 DNA, CDR3 protein. D genes are given only for firm matches. Size is omitted from some rows. Given values are once, few, many or a class for expanded clones.

V gene: TRBV7-8
D gene: .
J gene: TRBJ2-1
clone size: .
CDR3 DNA: TGTGCCAGCAGCTTAAGCCTGAGGGGGGGGAGCAATGAGCAGTTCTTC
CDR3 protein: CASSLSLRGGSNEQFF

V gene: TRBV7-6
D gene: TRBD1
J gene: TRBJ2-6
clone size: few
CDR3 DNA: TGTGCCAGCATTCAACAGGGGGGCTACCCCCCTGGGGCCAACGTCCTGACTTTC
CDR3 protein: CASIQQGGYPPGANVLTF

V gene: TRBV6-1
D gene: TRBD2
J gene: TRBJ2-1
clone size: .
CDR3 DNA: TGTGCCAGCAGCCGCGGAATCGGGACTAGCGGATACAATGAGCAGTTCTTC
CDR3 protein: CASSRGIGTSGYNEQFF

V gene: TRBV2
D gene: .
J gene: TRBJ1-6
clone size: many
CDR3 DNA: TGTGCCAGCACCGGGACGGAAAATTCACCCCTCCACTTT
CDR3 protein: CASTGTENSPLHF

V gene: TRBV20-1
D gene: .
J gene: TRBJ2-1
clone size: .
CDR3 DNA: TGCAGTGTTCTGGAGACTCTAGGGGGTTGGGACAATGAGCAGTTCTTC
CDR3 protein: CSVLETLGGWDNEQFF

V gene: TRBV5-1
D gene: .
J gene: TRBJ2-5
clone size: .
CDR3 DNA: TGCGCCAGCAGGGAGGGGGTCTCGGGCGAGACCCAGTACTTC
CDR3 protein: CASREGVSGETQYF

V gene: TRBV4-1
D gene: TRBD2
J gene: TRBJ2-7
clone size: many
CDR3 DNA: TGCGCCAGCAGCCGGGCCCAGACTAGCGGGAGTGCCTACGAGCAGTACTTC
CDR3 protein: CASSRAQTSGSAYEQYF

V gene: TRBV6-1
D gene: .
J gene: TRBJ2-7
clone size: few
CDR3 DNA: TGTGCCAGCAGACCTGGACAGAATAACTACGAGCAGTACTTC
CDR3 protein: CASRPGQNNYEQYF

V gene: TRBV7-9
D gene: .
J gene: TRBJ2-7
clone size: few
CDR3 DNA: TGTGCCAGCAGCTACAGGGTTCACGAGCAGTACTTC
CDR3 protein: CASSYRVHEQYF

V gene: TRBV7-9
D gene: .
J gene: TRBJ1-2
clone size: few
CDR3 DNA: TGTGCCAGCAGTGACCCGGGCGGCTACACCTTC
CDR3 protein: CASSDPGGYTF

V gene: TRBV18
D gene: TRBD1
J gene: TRBJ2-7
clone size: .
CDR3 DNA: TGTGCCAGCACTCAAGGACAGGGCTACGAGCAGTACTTC
CDR3 protein: CASTQGQGYEQYF

V gene: TRBV20-1
D gene: .
J gene: TRBJ2-6
clone size: .
CDR3 DNA: TGCAGTGCCCTCCCGGGGGGCAGTGTTAGCTCTGGGGCCAACGTCCTGACTTTC
CDR3 protein: CSALPGGSVSSGANVLTF

V gene: TRBV20-1
D gene: .
J gene: TRBJ2-4
clone size: .
CDR3 DNA: TGCAGTGCTACTTTTACTACCGACATTCAGTACTTC
CDR3 protein: CSATFTTDIQYF

V gene: TRBV7-2
D gene: .
J gene: TRBJ2-5
clone size: few
CDR3 DNA: TGTGCCAGCAGCGACATTAGGGGGATCCAAGAGACCCAGTACTTC
CDR3 protein: CASSDIRGIQETQYF

V gene: TRBV3-1
D gene: TRBD2
J gene: TRBJ2-7
clone size: many
CDR3 DNA: TGTGCCAGCAGCCGCGCCCTGACTAGCGGGAGATACGAGCAGTACTTC
CDR3 protein: CASSRALTSGRYEQYF

V gene: TRBV19
D gene: TRBD1
J gene: TRBJ2-5
clone size: many
CDR3 DNA: TGTGCCACGGGACAGGGGGCTGCAGAGACCCAGTACTTC
CDR3 protein: CATGQGAAETQYF

V gene: TRBV7-2
D gene: .
J gene: TRBJ2-5
clone size: many
CDR3 DNA: TGTGCCAGCAGCTTGGTGTACCAAGAGACCCAGTACTTC
CDR3 protein: CASSLVYQETQYF

V gene: TRBV7-2
D gene: .
J gene: TRBJ2-5
clone size: .
CDR3 DNA: TGTGCCAGCAGCTTCGGTGCGGGGGAGACCCAGTACTTC
CDR3 protein: CASSFGAGETQYF

V gene: TRBV7-2
D gene: .
J gene: TRBJ2-7
clone size: few
CDR3 DNA: TGTGCCAGCAGCCGACAGGCCCCTGGCGAGCAGTACTTC
CDR3 protein: CASSRQAPGEQYF

V gene: TRBV5-1
D gene: TRBD2
J gene: TRBJ2-2
clone size: many
CDR3 DNA: TGCGCCAGCAGCTTGGGGACGGGAGGCACCGGGGAGCTGTTTTTT
CDR3 protein: CASSLGTGGTGELFF

V gene: TRBV20-1
D gene: TRBD1
J gene: TRBJ1-2
clone size: .
CDR3 DNA: TGCAGTGCTAGAACTGGGACAGGGCTTTATGGCTACACCTTC
CDR3 protein: CSARTGTGLYGYTF

V gene: TRBV13
D gene: .
J gene: TRBJ2-1
clone size: many
CDR3 DNA: TGTGCCAGCAGCTTAGGTGGGACTGTCAATGAGCAGTTCTTC
CDR3 protein: CASSLGGTVNEQFF

V gene: TRBV7-9
D gene: .
J gene: TRBJ2-7
clone size: few
CDR3 DNA: TGTGCCAGCAGCTTTCCGGGACACTCCCCCGAGCAGTACTTC
CDR3 protein: CASSFPGHSPEQYF

V gene: TRBV5-1
D gene: .
J gene: TRBJ2-2
clone size: few
CDR3 DNA: TGCGCCAGCAGCGACTCAGGGAACGGCGGGGAGCTGTTTTTT
CDR3 protein: CASSDSGNGGELFF

V gene: TRBV7-2
D gene: TRBD1
J gene: TRBJ1-1
clone size: few
CDR3 DNA: TGTGCCAGCAGCTGGACACAGGGGTCTGAAGCTTTCTTT
CDR3 protein: CASSWTQGSEAFF

V gene: TRBV3-1
D gene: TRBD2
J gene: TRBJ2-5
clone size: .
CDR3 DNA: TGTGCCAGCAGCCAACTAGCGGGACGTGGGACCCAGTACTTC
CDR3 protein: CASSQLAGRGTQYF

V gene: TRBV5-6
D gene: .
J gene: TRBJ2-6
clone size: many
CDR3 DNA: TGTGCCAGCAACATCCCCTCTGGGGCCAACGTCCTGACTTTC
CDR3 protein: CASNIPSGANVLTF

V gene: TRBV18
D gene: TRBD2
J gene: TRBJ2-7
clone size: .
CDR3 DNA: TGTGCCAGCTCTCCGGGACTAGCGGGGTCCTACGAGCAGTACTTC
CDR3 protein: CASSPGLAGSYEQYF

V gene: TRBV5-1
D gene: .
J gene: TRBJ2-1
clone size: many
CDR3 DNA: TGCGCCAGCAGCTTAGTGGATGAGCAGTTCTTC
CDR3 protein: CASSLVDEQFF

V gene: TRBV7-2
D gene: .
J gene: TRBJ1-2
clone size: few
CDR3 DNA: TGTGCCAGCAGCATGAGTTTAGGGGCGAGCTACACCTTC
CDR3 protein: CASSMSLGASYTF

V gene: TRBV7-9
D gene: TRBD1
J gene: TRBJ2-1
clone size: many
CDR3 DNA: TGTGCCAGCAGCTTCGGACAGGGTGGGAATGAGCAGTTCTTC
CDR3 protein: CASSFGQGGNEQFF

V gene: TRBV7-9
D gene: .
J gene: TRBJ1-1
clone size: many
CDR3 DNA: TGTGCCAGCAAAAGAGGGAGTTCGAACACTGAAGCTTTCTTT
CDR3 protein: CASKRGSSNTEAFF

V gene: TRBV11-3
D gene: .
J gene: TRBJ1-6
clone size: few
CDR3 DNA: TGTGCCAGCAGCGCCAGCTGGGATTCACCCCTCCACTTT
CDR3 protein: CASSASWDSPLHF

V gene: TRBV7-9
D gene: TRBD1
J gene: TRBJ2-7
clone size: .
CDR3 DNA: TGTGCCAGCAGCCCGTTCCCCGGGACAGTTAACTACGAGCAGTACTTC
CDR3 protein: CASSPFPGTVNYEQYF

V gene: TRBV7-2
D gene: TRBD2
J gene: TRBJ2-1
clone size: .
CDR3 DNA: TGTGCCAGCAGCCCATCTAGCGGGAATTCATGGGATGAGCAGTTCTTC
CDR3 protein: CASSPSSGNSWDEQFF

V gene: TRBV7-8
D gene: TRBD2
J gene: TRBJ2-3
clone size: few
CDR3 DNA: TGTGCCAGCAGCTTAGTGGCTAGCGGGTACACAGATACGCAGTATTTT
CDR3 protein: CASSLVASGYTDTQYF

V gene: TRBV19
D gene: .
J gene: TRBJ2-7
clone size: many
CDR3 DNA: TGTGCCAGTAGCGACAGCCCCCTATACGAGCAGTACTTC
CDR3 protein: CASSDSPLYEQYF

V gene: TRBV7-2
D gene: .
J gene: TRBJ2-1
clone size: .
CDR3 DNA: TGTGCCAGCAGCTCCCGCGACTCTAGCTCCTACAATGAGCAGTTCTTC
CDR3 protein: CASSSRDSSSYNEQFF

V gene: TRBV20-1
D gene: .
J gene: TRBJ1-1
clone size: .
CDR3 DNA: TGCAGTTCTAGAGAGATGAACACTGAAGCTTTCTTT
CDR3 protein: CSSREMNTEAFF

V gene: TRBV28
D gene: .
J gene: TRBJ2-3
clone size: many
CDR3 DNA: TGTGCCAGCAGTCTCTCCCATACGCAGTATTTT
CDR3 protein: CASSLSHTQYF

V gene: TRBV20-1
D gene: .
J gene: TRBJ2-5
clone size: .
CDR3 DNA: TGCAGTGCTCCCCGGGACATCCACGAGACCCAGTACTTC
CDR3 protein: CSAPRDIHETQYF

V gene: TRBV19
D gene: .
J gene: TRBJ2-5
clone size: many
CDR3 DNA: TGTGCCAGTAGTGACCGGAAAACTCAAGAGACCCAGTACTTC
CDR3 protein: CASSDRKTQETQYF